The subject of this entry is one TCR beta chain. This clonotype showed up just a few times. This clone's antigen is unknown. No much larger clone exists at a distance of one base, and base qualities are not known. Between the V and J ends, shortened by 7 bases and 4 bases respectively, the junction contains 11 bases. CDR1 is given as SGHNT and CDR2 as YENEEA, both from the germline V gene. From the cysteine up to the phenylalanine, the CDR3 has a length of 13 residues. Of all the DNA, just the CDR3 is kept, 39 bases in frame from base 1. These data originate in a study of T-cell memory formation after mild COVID-19 (dated by TCRdb to 2020 to 2022). About the investigation overall: Most TCR sequence clusters were specific to one of the two donors. In a couple of donors, T-cell clones that expanded and contracted after mild COVID-19 were tracked by sequencing TCRalpha and TCRbeta repertoires over time. Two young, previously healthy adult volunteers, one female and one male, were included in the cohort.

PBMCs were isolated by Ficoll-Paque density gradient centrifugation. Data came from an Illumina NovaSeq 6000. cDNA libraries for TCRalpha and TCRbeta were prepared by 5'RACE using constant-segment primers, with sample barcodes and unique molecular identifiers added. RNA was extracted from every sample with Trizol reagent. Amplification of the libraries took two PCR steps, and the second step added a second sample barcode plus Illumina TruSeq adapters. Libraries were sequenced on an Illumina NovaSeq with 2 x 150 bp paired-end reads. The study's own analysis went as follows. Demultiplexing of reads and collapsing into UMI-guided consensus sequences were performed with migec v1.2.7. With mixcr v2.1.11, UMI consensuses were aligned to TRA and TRB V and J templates and assembled into clonotypes. Expanded or contracted clonotypes were those called significant by both edgeR and NoisET, with noise models trained on biological replicates. For edgeR calls, a false discovery rate-adjusted p below 0.01 and a log2 fold-change threshold of 1 were applied. PCA with hierarchical clustering of max-normalized trajectories of the 1000 most abundant clonotypes was used as exploratory dynamics analysis. Separately sequenced CD4+ and CD8+ repertoires were used to assign a CD4 or CD8 phenotype to each responding clone. TCRdb passed the public sequencing reads through fastp at Q25 and MiXCR, retaining productive beta sequences. A single entry per CDR3 protein holds the most common genes and DNA from its merged rows. It is TCRdb's table, rather than the study itself, that gives the V and J calls and clone size. Present in this sample are 120,000 to 150,000 distinct CDR3 sequences, around 5.8% of which were seen just once. Clones ranked in the top ten supply 2% to 2.5% of the sample.

What the research found in general, with its limitations: The study covered only a couple of mild cases, and larger cohorts including severe cases with pre-infection samples were considered necessary. Some responding clones were detected in pre-infection memory, suggesting pre-existing cross-reactive memory T cells joined the SARS-CoV-2 response. SARS-CoV-2 specificity was not confirmed for the second-wave clones peaking on day 37. Clones that contracted from day 15 to 85 showed balanced CD4/CD8 phenotypes, whereas a second wave of clones that expanded from day 15 to 37 leaned towards CD4+. Contracting CD4+ clones were located mainly in the CM and EM memory subsets, whereas CD8+ clones were found to be enriched in EMRA.

Sequenced material: PBMCs or a T cell subset sorted from them (not recorded which). The TCR comes from an adult woman who had mild COVID-19 (a few samples of this study predate the infection). The sample titles of this study are shuffled in the database, so cell type and time point are left out; the donor was told from shared clones. The chain is made from TRBV11-3 and TRBJ2-1, with the D gene uncertain. The CDR3 corresponds to CASTRPFYNEQFF. The DNA is TGTGCCAGCACCCGCCCCTTTTACAATGAGCAGTTCTTC.